The next 14 T cell receptor beta chains were all read from a single sample in a study of T cells in Graves' hyperthyroidism and ophthalmopathy (dated by TCRdb to about 2019). Preparation of the library involved multiplex PCR. Sequencer: Illumina HiSeq 2000. TCR beta CDR3 regions were amplified from RNA transcripts. A first-round RT-PCR of the TCR CDR3 used the HTBI primer set with the Qiagen OneStep RT-PCR kit. TCRdb passed the public sequencing reads through fastp at Q25 and MiXCR, retaining productive beta sequences. Duplicate CDR3 protein sequences are folded into a single record with the most common DNA and genes. For this sample there are under 350,000 distinct CDR3 sequences; 17% appear just once. The top ten constitute around 61% of the sample. What was sequenced was blood. These TCRs come from a woman aged 60-70 years with Graves' ophthalmopathy.

This clonotype came up many times. The genes are TRBV20-1 and TRBJ1-1; no clear D gene. The CDR3 is 12 amino acids. V dropped 2 bases and J dropped 7 bases, with 11 bases sitting between them. Germline V gives CDR1 DFQATT, CDR2 SNEGSKA (reference sequence). Here the CDR3 DNA reads TGCAGTGCTAGATCTGCAGCGGATGAAGCTTTCTTT. Encoded protein: CSARSAADEAFF.

Ten or more counts support this clonotype. The V and J genes are TRBV7-8 and TRBJ2-2; 7 bases are shared with TRBD2. There are 16 residues in the CDR3. The trim removed 5 bases at V and 0 bases at J, leaving 6 bases unmatched. Germline V gene sequence: CDR1 SGHVS, CDR2 FQNEAQ. In DNA, the CDR3 is TGTGCCAGCAGCCGGGAGGTGGGGCCGAACACCGGGGAGCTGTTTTTT. Its translation: CASSREVGPNTGELFF.

V gene TRBV10-3 combines with J gene TRBJ2-3; weak D call: TRBD1 (6 bases). V shed 0 bases and J shed 2 bases, with 9 bases lying between them. The CDR3 is 15 amino acids. Germline V gene lookup returns CDR1 ENHRY and CDR2 SYGVKD. The CDR3 bases are TGTGCCATCAGTGAGTCGGGGACACACACAGATACGCAGTATTTT. Residues: CAISESGTHTDTQYF.

This clonotype was observed a handful of times. One base away lies a much larger clone, so this may be a sequencing read error. V and J are TRBV27 and TRBJ2-7; 7 bases fit TRBD1. Germline-derived CDR1 and CDR2 are MNHEY and SMNVEV (reference sequence). The CDR3 length is 15 residues. After removal of 6 bases from V and 9 bases from J, the junction contained 17 bases not matched to a gene. CDR3 protein: CASRSPSTGNGGQYF. The CDR3 DNA is TGTGCCAGCAGGTCCCCTTCGACAGGGAACGGTGGGCAGTACTTC.

The rearrangement joins TRBV5-4 to TRBJ2-3; D remains ambiguous. There are 12 residues in the CDR3. The germline gives CDR1 SGHNT, CDR2 YYREEE (reference sequence). Trimming pared 4 bases from V and 6 bases from J, leaving 9 bases between. This chain's CDR3 is CASSLPLDTQYF. DNA of the CDR3: TGTGCCAGCAGCCTCCCCCTGGATACGCAGTATTTT.

This clonotype was detected many times. This rearrangement joins TRBV7-2 to TRBJ1-2; D perhaps matches TRBD1 (6 bases). Germline CDR1 reads SGHTA; CDR2 reads FQGNSA. V lost 5 bases and J 7 bases, leaving 11 bases between the germline ends. The CDR3 has 12 amino acids. Here the CDR3 reads CASSTDRSGYTF. In DNA, the CDR3 is TGTGCCAGCAGCACTGACAGGAGTGGCTACACCTTC.

This clonotype was seen a few times. The chain recombines TRBV19 with TRBJ2-2; D is unresolved. V lost 7 bases and J lost 1, with 10 bases in between. Germline V lookup: CDR1 LNHDA, CDR2 SQIVND (reference sequence). The CDR3 contains 14 residues. The CDR3 bases are TGTGCCAGTAAGAGGACGGAGAACACCGGGGAGCTGTTTTTT. This translates into CASKRTENTGELFF.

The chain couples TRBV4-3 to TRBJ2-1; 11 bases line up with TRBD2. This CDR3 comprises 14 residues. The V gene end was trimmed by 6 bases and the J gene end by 10 bases; junction bases not matched to a gene: 8. CDR1 is LGHNA, CDR2 YSLEER, per germline. The CDR3 DNA follows: TGCGCCAGCAGAAAGACTAGCGGGATCTACGAGCAGTTCTTC. Translating it yields CASRKTSGIYEQFF.

This clonotype was recorded many times. The chain employs TRBV4-1 and TRBJ2-7, with D uncertain. Trimming removed 0 bases from V and 4 bases from J, with 4 bases in between. CDR1 and CDR2 from the germline V gene are MGHRA and YSYEKL. The length of the CDR3 is 12 residues. In DNA, the CDR3 is TGCGCCAGCAGCCAAGAAGGGTACGAGCAGTACTTC. Translation: CASSQEGYEQYF.

This rearrangement joins TRBV7-2 to TRBJ1-5, with D perhaps matching TRBD1 (5 bases). The V end was cut by 4 bases, the J end by 0 bases, with 16 bases between. Germline loops: CDR1 SGHTA, CDR2 FQGNSA. The CDR3 extends over 17 amino acids. The CDR3: CASSWGVAVHSNQPQHF. In DNA, the CDR3 is TGTGCCAGCAGCTGGGGGGTTGCGGTCCATAGCAATCAGCCCCAGCATTTT.

This clonotype was observed a handful of times. Here the CDR3 reads CASSIHRETQYF. CDR3 nucleotides: TGTGCCAGTAGTATTCATCGAGAGACCCAGTACTTC. V and J are TRBV19 and TRBJ2-5, with unresolved D. Germline V gene lookup returns CDR1 LNHDA and CDR2 SQIVND (reference sequence). Deletions cut 3 bases from V and 4 bases from J, with 6 bases between. The CDR3 totals 12 residues.

There are a few counts of this clonotype. The chain uses TRBV18 and TRBJ1-4; weak D call: TRBD1 (6 bases). This CDR3 has 13 amino acids. Trimming pared 6 bases from V and 8 bases from J, leaving 13 bases between. The germline gives CDR1 KGHSH, CDR2 LQKENI. This CDR3 is CASSSGADEKLFF. CDR3 bases: TGTGCCAGCTCCTCAGGGGCAGACGAAAAACTGTTTTTT.

To note about this clonotype: A read error may produce the germline difference seen at one junction end. The chain has TRBV11-2 and TRBJ2-3, with TRBD2 as a possible D gene (6 bases). The V gene's germline CDR1 is SGHAT and CDR2 FQNNGV. This CDR3 spans 16 amino acids. Here the CDR3 reads CARSFAGTFNTDTQYF. The CDR3 nucleotides read TGTGCCCGCAGCTTCGCCGGGACTTTCAACACAGATACGCAGTATTTT.

This clonotype was seen many times. V and J are TRBV3-1 and TRBJ2-3; 7 nucleotides align to TRBD2. The junction had 8 bases not matched to a gene; V was cut back by 3 bases and J by 2 bases. Germline lookup yields CDR1 LGHDT and CDR2 YNNKEL (reference sequence). The CDR3 length is 16 residues. The CDR3 DNA is TGTGCCAGCAGCCAGGAAAGACTAGCCCACACAGATACGCAGTATTTT. As protein: CASSQERLAHTDTQYF.